These 28 T cell receptor beta chains share one sample of origin, sequenced in a study of naive and memory T cell subsets. The beta constant-region primer was an equimolar mix of two oligonucleotides covering TRBC1 and TRBC2. Ligated cDNA was amplified by four rounds of PCR with nested alpha and beta constant-region primers and SP2. One entry per CDR3 protein, called by TCRdb with MiXCR from the UMI-ligation and nested PCR reads. The data hold 95,000 to 150,000 distinct CDR3 sequences, with 30% to 45% observed a single time. Sequenced input: central memory CD4+ T cells from blood. These receptors were taken from a human donor in good health.

The chain recombines TRBV6-6 with TRBJ1-5, with TRBD1 matching over 8 bases. The CDR3 loop spans 15 amino acids. CDR1 and CDR2 from the germline V gene are MNHNY and SVGAGI (reference sequence). The junction had 12 bases not matched to a gene; V was cut back by 7 bases and J by 7 bases. CDR3 DNA sequence: TGTGCCAGCAAGGGACGAACAGGGGACAGGCAGCCCCAGCATTTT. It codes for CASKGRTGDRQPQHF.

The chain carries TRBV6-6 and TRBJ1-1; D gene unclear. The CDR3 length is 13 residues. Deletions cut 6 bases from V and 1 base from J, with 9 bases between. Germline V CDR1 and CDR2: MNHNY, SVGAGI (reference sequence). The CDR3 loop is CASRGTANTEAFF. DNA of the CDR3: TGTGCCAGCAGGGGAACAGCGAACACTGAAGCTTTCTTT.

This rearrangement joins TRBV7-2 to TRBJ2-1; TRBD2 matches 10 bases. The V and J ends lost 5 bases and 5 bases, in that order; junction bases with no gene match: 6. CDR3 length: 15 residues. Per the germline V gene, CDR1 is SGHTA and CDR2 is FQGNSA. CDR3 DNA sequence: TGTGCCAGCAGCCGAAGGACTAGCGGAAACAATGAGCAGTTCTTC. Protein: CASSRRTSGNNEQFF.

This clonotype was observed a handful of times. The chain has TRBV9 and TRBJ2-5; 9 nucleotides match TRBD2. V was pared by 1 base and J by 4 bases, with 14 bases of the junction left unmatched. This CDR3 has 18 residues. Germline lookup yields CDR1 SGDLS and CDR2 YYNGEE. CDR3: CASSVNPGASGIGETQYF. The CDR3 DNA reads TGTGCCAGCAGCGTAAACCCCGGAGCTAGCGGGATAGGAGAGACCCAGTACTTC.

This clonotype has only a few counts. This rearrangement joins TRBV27 to TRBJ2-2; 8 bases match TRBD1. Trimming at V came to 7 bases and at J to 4 bases, leaving 5 bases not matched to a gene. From germline, CDR1 is MNHEY and CDR2 SMNVEV (reference sequence). The CDR3 contains 14 residues. CDR3 in DNA: TGTGCCAGCAATGACAGGGGTGGCACCGGGGAGCTGTTTTTT. Amino acid sequence: CASNDRGGTGELFF.

This chain links TRBV11-2 with TRBJ2-1, with TRBD2 identical over 8 bases. V was clipped by 5 bases and J by 5 bases; unmatched bases: 14. This CDR3 is 17 amino acids long. From germline, CDR1 is SGHAT and CDR2 FQNNGV. CDR3 amino acids: CASSPRAGELGNNEQFF. DNA for the CDR3: TGTGCCAGCAGCCCGAGAGCGGGAGAGTTAGGGAACAATGAGCAGTTCTTC.

The chain couples TRBV2 to TRBJ1-5; 7 bases are shared with TRBD1. This CDR3 has 15 amino acids. CDR1 and CDR2 (germline): SNHLY, FYNNEI. Trimming took 4 bases from V and 4 from J; bases not matched to a gene: 7. The CDR3 sequence is CASSGGQGVNQPQHF. CDR3 coding DNA: TGTGCCAGCAGTGGTGGGCAGGGGGTAAATCAGCCCCAGCATTTT.

This sequence joins TRBV5-1 and TRBJ2-2, with 14 bases lining up with TRBD2. This CDR3 has 18 residues. The junction had 8 bases not matched to a gene; V was cut back by 4 bases and J by 3 bases. The germline V gene encodes CDR1 SGHRS and CDR2 YFSETQ. The DNA of the CDR3 is TGCGCCAGCAGCCGCGGGACTAGCGGGAGTAGGTACACCGGGGAGCTGTTTTTT. Protein product: CASSRGTSGSRYTGELFF.

The rearrangement joins TRBV7-2 to TRBJ2-5, with TRBD1 as a possible D gene (6 bases). Germline assignment: CDR1 SGHTA and CDR2 FQGNSA. The CDR3 contains 15 residues. Trimming removed 5 bases from V and 5 bases from J, with 18 bases in between. CDR3 sequence (DNA): TGTGCCAGCAGCACCCTCCCCGACAGGAGGGAGACCCAGTACTTC. Its translation: CASSTLPDRRETQYF.

The chain joins TRBV24-1 to TRBJ2-3; 8 nucleotides align to TRBD1. The V gene end was trimmed by 1 base and the J gene end by 6 bases; junction bases not matched to a gene: 8. This CDR3 has 16 amino acids. Germline CDR1 is KGHDR and CDR2 is SFDVKD. The CDR3 region has the DNA TGTGCCACCAGTGATTTCAGGGGGCCCAAGGGGGATACGCAGTATTTT. This translates into CATSDFRGPKGDTQYF.

This sequence joins TRBV5-4 and TRBJ2-7; maybe TRBD2 (6 bases). V lost 4 bases, J lost 3 bases, and 14 bases lay in between. The CDR3 runs to 14 residues. CDR1 is SGHNT, CDR2 YYREEE, per germline (reference sequence). CDR3 amino acids: CASSHRDFLYEQYF. Here the CDR3 DNA reads TGTGCCAGCAGCCACCGGGACTTTCTCTACGAGCAGTACTTC. The variable domain in full, with the rest retrieved from reference TRBV5-4 and TRBJ2-7, is ETGVTQSPTHLIKTRGQQVTLRCSSQSGHNTVSWYQQALGQGPQFIFQYYREEENGRGNFPPRFSGLQFPNYSSELNVNALELDDSALYLCASSHRDFLYEQYFGPGTRLTVT.

The V and J genes are TRBV3-1 and TRBJ2-1; TRBD2 aligns across 12 bases. The CDR3 length is 16 residues. J lost 9 bases, V lost 0 bases, and 6 bases had no gene match. Germline V gene lookup returns CDR1 LGHDT and CDR2 YNNKEL (reference sequence). In nucleotides, the CDR3 is TGTGCCAGCAGCCAAGATCCTAGCGGGAGGGACGGTGAGCAGTTCTTC. Translated, it gives CASSQDPSGRDGEQFF.

The gene calls are TRBV27 and TRBJ2-3; 8 bases fit TRBD2. V was clipped by 7 bases and J by 6 bases; unmatched bases: 9. The germline gives CDR1 MNHEY, CDR2 SMNVEV (reference sequence). This CDR3 contains 14 residues. CDR3 residues: CASNFAGGRDTQYF. The CDR3 DNA is TGTGCCAGCAACTTCGCGGGGGGCAGGGATACGCAGTATTTT.

V gene TRBV5-1 combines with J gene TRBJ2-1, with a tentative D call TRBD2 (5 bases). The CDR3 is 15 residues long. Trimming shortened V by 0 bases and J by 3 bases, and 10 bases separated the two germline ends. CDR1 and CDR2 from the germline V gene are SGHRS and YFSETQ. CDR3 in amino acids: CASSLASTDYNEQFF. The CDR3 coding sequence is TGCGCCAGCAGCTTGGCTAGCACAGACTACAATGAGCAGTTCTTC.

This clonotype occurred a few times. The chain couples TRBV27 to TRBJ2-1; D might be TRBD1 or TRBD2, each matching 7 bases. Trimming removed 4 bases at V and 10 bases at J, with 20 bases between. The CDR3 has 15 amino acids. Per germline, CDR1 MNHEY and CDR2 SMNVEV (reference sequence). This CDR3 reads CASSSQSYRGGEQFF. The CDR3 coding sequence is TGTGCCAGCAGTTCCCAAAGCTACAGGGGAGGGGAGCAGTTCTTC.

The J gene is TRBJ2-1, the V gene TRBV7-2; 8 bases match TRBD2. CDR3 size: 14 residues. Looked up from germline, CDR1 is SGHTA and CDR2 is FQGNSA. V shed 4 bases, J shed 8 bases, and the junction held 7 bases outside the gene matches. CDR3 coding DNA: TGTGCCAGCAGCTCGGGACTAGTTATCTATGAGCAGTTCTTC. It specifies CASSSGLVIYEQFF.

The rearrangement joins TRBV20-1 to TRBJ1-3; 10 nucleotides line up with TRBD1. Germline-derived CDR1 and CDR2 are DFQATT and SNEGSKA (reference sequence). Trimming at V came to 0 bases and at J to 4 bases, leaving 3 bases not matched to a gene. This CDR3 spans 15 amino acids. DNA for the CDR3: TGCAGTGCTAGAGAGGACAGGGGGTACGGAAACACCATATATTTT. Its translation: CSAREDRGYGNTIYF.

This chain uses TRBV5-1 with TRBJ2-2, with 7 bases that match TRBD2. Losses at the gene ends were 1 base for V and 4 bases for J; bases not matched to a gene: 7. Germline V lookup: CDR1 SGHRS, CDR2 YFSETQ. This CDR3 is built from 16 residues. CDR3 nucleotide sequence: TGCGCCAGCAGCTTGCGTCCTAGCGGCAGCACCGGGGAGCTGTTTTTT. Amino acid sequence: CASSLRPSGSTGELFF.

This clonotype was counted between two and nine times. This chain links TRBV5-1 with TRBJ2-1; TRBD2 aligns across 7 bases. V was clipped by 0 bases and J by 7 bases; unmatched bases: 13. This CDR3 spans 17 amino acids. Germline V CDR1 and CDR2: SGHRS, YFSETQ. CDR3 nucleotide sequence: TGCGCCAGCAGCTTGGCCAACGTGGGAGGGTCTCGGAATGAGCAGTTCTTC. It codes for CASSLANVGGSRNEQFF.

V and J are TRBV5-1 and TRBJ1-1, with 12 bases matching TRBD1. In germline, CDR1 is SGHRS, CDR2 YFSETQ. The CDR3 is 15 residues long. The J segment lost 4 bases and the V segment lost 5 bases, leaving 6 bases of the junction unmatched. The CDR3 DNA reads as TGCGCCAGCAGTCCCGGGACAGGGGGCGGCACTGAAGCTTTCTTT. Amino acids: CASSPGTGGGTEAFF. The full variable domain, in which reference TRBV5-1 and TRBJ1-1 provide the parts outside the CDR3, is KAGVTQTPRYLIKTRGQQVTLSCSPISGHRSVSWYQQTPGQGLQFLFEYFSETQRNKGNFPGRFSGRQFSNSRSEMNVSTLELGDSALYLCASSPGTGGGTEAFFGQGTRLTVV.

The J gene is TRBJ2-7, the V gene TRBV20-1, with D hard to call. The germline gives CDR1 DFQATT, CDR2 SNEGSKA (reference sequence). This CDR3 contains 14 residues. V was trimmed by 3 bases and J by 5 bases, leaving 17 bases between them. The CDR3 sequence is CSARGNTIQNEQYF. As DNA, the CDR3 is TGCAGTGCTAGGGGCAACACAATCCAGAACGAGCAGTACTTC.

J is TRBJ2-4 and V is TRBV6-6; 8 bases align to TRBD1. Germline lookup yields CDR1 MNHNY and CDR2 SVGAGI (reference sequence). The CDR3 sequence is 15 residues long. V trimming: 5 bases; J trimming: 3 bases; junction bases outside the gene matches: 6. CDR3 coding DNA: TGTGCCAGCAGTGAGGGACAGGCAATCAAAAACATTCAGTACTTC. Residues: CASSEGQAIKNIQYF.

The chain combines TRBV12-3 or TRBV12-4 with TRBJ1-5; TRBD1 is a possible D gene (6 bases). The CDR3 has 14 residues. V was shortened by 2 bases and J by 7 bases, with 12 bases between the two germline ends. The CDR3 loop is CASSLRGLGQPQHF. The DNA of the CDR3 is TGTGCCAGCAGTTTACGGGGGCTAGGGCAGCCCCAGCATTTT.

A few counts support this clonotype. This chain connects TRBV3-1 to TRBJ2-7, with TRBD1 identical over 8 bases. The CDR3 sequence is 14 residues long. From germline, CDR1 is LGHDT and CDR2 YNNKEL (reference sequence). V lost 1 base to trimming and J lost 5 bases; unmatched junction nucleotides: 4. The CDR3 reads CASSQVPGGHEQYF. The CDR3 nucleotides are TGTGCCAGCAGCCAAGTTCCAGGGGGCCACGAGCAGTACTTC.

With respect to this clonotype: This may arise from a read error, as a much more abundant clone is one base away. The V and J genes are TRBV28 and TRBJ2-6; no firm D call. The germline V gene has CDR1 MDHEN and CDR2 SYDVKM. V was clipped by 8 bases and J by 0 bases, with 14 bases between them. The CDR3 has 16 amino acids. DNA of the CDR3: TGTGCCAGCGGCTCCACCAAGAGCTCTGGGGCCAACGTCCTGACTTTC. Translation gives CASGSTKSSGANVLTF.

This clonotype has only a few counts. The rearrangement links TRBV24-1 to TRBJ2-1, with 9 bases lining up with TRBD1. Germline V lookup: CDR1 KGHDR, CDR2 SFDVKD. With V trimmed by 1 base and J by 7 bases, 13 bases remained unmatched. The CDR3 runs to 18 residues. The CDR3 reads CATSDFESRDRVQNEQFF. The CDR3 DNA follows: TGTGCCACCAGTGATTTTGAGAGTCGGGACAGGGTGCAAAATGAGCAGTTCTTC.

The sample holds a few counts of this clonotype. The chain combines TRBV3-1 with TRBJ2-1, with D unresolved. Trimming cost V 4 bases and J 7 bases, with 11 bases left between them. This CDR3 has 13 amino acids. Per the germline V gene, CDR1 is LGHDT and CDR2 is YNNKEL (reference sequence). The CDR3 protein is CASSLPPANEQFF. DNA of the CDR3: TGTGCCAGCAGCCTGCCCCCCGCGAATGAGCAGTTCTTC.

The chain joins TRBV11-2 to TRBJ2-7, with D perhaps TRBD1 (7 bases). This CDR3 has 15 amino acids. Trimming took off 6 bases at V and 3 bases at J, with 18 bases between the two ends. The V gene's germline CDR1 is SGHAT and CDR2 FQNNGV. The CDR3 loop is CASSHVGQGGYEQYF. In DNA form, the CDR3 reads TGTGCCAGCAGTCATGTGGGGCAGGGGGGCTACGAGCAGTACTTC. Variable domain in full (rest from reference TRBV11-2 and TRBJ2-7): EAGVAQSPRYKIIEKRQSVAFWCNPISGHATLYWYQQILGQGPKLLIQFQNNGVVDDSQLPKDRFSAERLKGVDSTLKIQPAKLEDSAVYLCASSHVGQGGYEQYFGPGTRLTVT.